A selection of T cell receptor beta chains follows, all from one sample in a study of tumor-infiltrating lymphocytes in primary liver carcinoma. One entry per CDR3 protein results from TCRdb running MiXCR on the multiplex PCR reads. The table has fewer than 70,000 distinct CDR3 sequences, 60% to 85% seen once; the top ten hold roughly three fifths. The sequenced sample consisted of liver tumor tissue from sampling region 2. The receptor set was obtained from a middle-aged man with primary liver carcinoma and hepatitis B virus infection. Both conserved end residues are part of each CDR3. Each record gives: clone size, D gene, V gene, J gene, CDR3 protein. The D gene is left open where the match is weak. Some rows mark clone size as missing; the rest say once, few, many or name a class of expanded clone.

clone size: NA; D gene: TRBD1; V gene: TRBV24-1; J gene: TRBJ2-1; CDR3 protein: CATSDSVGTGDNEQFF
clone size: NA; D gene: NA; V gene: TRBV11-3; J gene: TRBJ2-1; CDR3 protein: CASSLDPRNFSYNEQFF
clone size: NA; D gene: NA; V gene: TRBV11-2; J gene: TRBJ2-1; CDR3 protein: CARSLLPPGNEQLF
clone size: NA; D gene: NA; V gene: TRBV6-1; J gene: TRBJ1-1; CDR3 protein: CASSDGRNTEAFF
clone size: NA; D gene: TRBD2; V gene: TRBV14; J gene: TRBJ2-3; CDR3 protein: CASSDTSGTSVVSTDTQYF
clone size: many; D gene: TRBD1; V gene: TRBV12-3/TRBV12-4; J gene: TRBJ1-4; CDR3 protein: CASSLQGERVNEKLFF
clone size: NA; D gene: NA; V gene: TRBV4-2; J gene: TRBJ2-3; CDR3 protein: CVSSQDITGAVTQYF
clone size: NA; D gene: NA; V gene: TRBV29-1; J gene: TRBJ2-3; CDR3 protein: CSVGGTYTDTQYF
clone size: NA; D gene: NA; V gene: TRBV11-3; J gene: TRBJ2-1; CDR3 protein: CAGSAEGYNEQFF
clone size: NA; D gene: TRBD2; V gene: TRBV4-3; J gene: TRBJ2-7; CDR3 protein: CSSNQEEGGNYEQYF
clone size: few; D gene: NA; V gene: TRBV18; J gene: TRBJ2-1; CDR3 protein: CASSPPLPKNEQFF
clone size: NA; D gene: NA; V gene: TRBV10-1; J gene: TRBJ2-5; CDR3 protein: CASSETRDQETQYF
clone size: NA; D gene: NA; V gene: TRBV11-3; J gene: TRBJ2-3; CDR3 protein: CASSLVTDSQYF
clone size: NA; D gene: TRBD1; V gene: TRBV28; J gene: TRBJ1-5; CDR3 protein: CASSFTDNRGNQSQHF
clone size: NA; D gene: NA; V gene: TRBV4-2; J gene: TRBJ2-3; CDR3 protein: CASSQHSRWADTQYF
clone size: NA; D gene: TRBD2; V gene: TRBV12-3/TRBV12-4; J gene: TRBJ2-2; CDR3 protein: CASSSTASGTWGELFF
clone size: NA; D gene: TRBD2; V gene: TRBV4-2; J gene: TRBJ2-3; CDR3 protein: CASNQVALLAGTTDTQYF
clone size: NA; D gene: NA; V gene: TRBV6-5; J gene: TRBJ1-2; CDR3 protein: CASCYGGRIYGYTF
clone size: NA; D gene: TRBD1; V gene: TRBV11-2; J gene: TRBJ2-5; CDR3 protein: CASSLAAGGLGETQYF
clone size: NA; D gene: NA; V gene: TRBV19; J gene: TRBJ1-5; CDR3 protein: CASRLDSHHRIFHQPQHF
clone size: few; D gene: NA; V gene: TRBV7-7; J gene: TRBJ2-3; CDR3 protein: CASSPPRDYDTQYF
clone size: few; D gene: NA; V gene: TRBV29-1; J gene: TRBJ1-1; CDR3 protein: CSVGSGSIAEAFF
clone size: NA; D gene: TRBD1; V gene: TRBV7-8; J gene: TRBJ1-6; CDR3 protein: CASGAGQGNSPLHF
clone size: NA; D gene: TRBD1; V gene: TRBV7-9; J gene: TRBJ1-2; CDR3 protein: CASSLGPGGAYSYTF
clone size: few; D gene: TRBD2; V gene: TRBV6-5; J gene: TRBJ2-7; CDR3 protein: CACKGCASGDTYEQYF
clone size: many; D gene: NA; V gene: TRBV6-6; J gene: TRBJ1-4; CDR3 protein: CASSYSRGSNEKLFF
clone size: NA; D gene: TRBD2; V gene: TRBV11-2; J gene: TRBJ2-3; CDR3 protein: CDSSLNLLAGGDADTQYF
clone size: NA; D gene: NA; V gene: TRBV28; J gene: TRBJ2-7; CDR3 protein: CASSSYSRSSCEQYF
clone size: few; D gene: NA; V gene: TRBV5-1; J gene: TRBJ2-3; CDR3 protein: CASSLEAGTQYF
clone size: NA; D gene: NA; V gene: TRBV4-2; J gene: TRBJ1-2; CDR3 protein: CASSQDRTGWGYAF
clone size: NA; D gene: NA; V gene: TRBV11-3; J gene: TRBJ2-6; CDR3 protein: CASSSTAQYGANVLTF
clone size: NA; D gene: NA; V gene: TRBV5-4; J gene: TRBJ1-1; CDR3 protein: CASSLSRGTEAFF
clone size: NA; D gene: NA; V gene: TRBV6-1; J gene: TRBJ1-5; CDR3 protein: CASSEGEGNQPQHF
clone size: NA; D gene: NA; V gene: TRBV7-2; J gene: TRBJ2-3; CDR3 protein: CASSPQLGIQYF
clone size: few; D gene: NA; V gene: TRBV7-9; J gene: TRBJ1-1; CDR3 protein: CASRLQEGTEAFF